A single sample is the source of the 27 T cell receptor beta chains below, sequenced in a study of glioma-infiltrating T cells after dendritic cell vaccination. The data were produced by immunoSEQ multiplex PCR, yet TCRdb's version contains in-frame clones alone and is incomplete. The table lists some 70,000 clones, approximately 78% of them singletons. Material: blood, obtained before dendritic cell vaccination. The origin of the receptors is a human donor with glioblastoma.

CDR3 sequence reads: CASSPTSGGSYNEQFF. The CDR3 coding sequence is TGCGCCAGCAGCCCGACTAGCGGGGGGTCCTACAATGAGCAGTTCTTC. The genes are TRBV5-1 and TRBJ2-1; 13 bases fit TRBD2. CDR3 length: 16 residues. V shed 4 bases and J 1 base; nucleotides not matched to a gene: 2. The germline V gene has CDR1 SGHRS and CDR2 YFSETQ.

The V gene is TRBV9, the J gene TRBJ2-3; D is ambiguous. V lost 4 bases, J lost 1 base, and 7 bases lay in between. This CDR3 is built from 13 residues. Germline assignment: CDR1 SGDLS and CDR2 YYNGEE. CDR3 nucleotide sequence: TGTGCCAGCAGCCTATCTGGCACAGATACGCAGTATTTT. Its protein product is CASSLSGTDTQYF.

The gene calls are TRBV5-5 and TRBJ2-7, with D tentatively TRBD1 (6 bases). The V and J ends lost 0 bases and 1 base respectively, with 8 bases between them. Per the germline V gene, CDR1 is SGHKS and CDR2 is YYEKEE (reference sequence). The CDR3 is made up of 14 amino acids. The CDR3 loop is CASSLGQVSYEQYF. The CDR3 DNA is TGTGCCAGCAGCTTGGGACAGGTGTCCTACGAGCAGTACTTC.

This rearrangement joins TRBV30 to TRBJ1-2, with 10 bases that match TRBD1. The CDR3 contains 14 residues. CDR1 and CDR2 (germline): GTSNPN, SVGIG (reference sequence). J was trimmed by 1 base and V by 3 bases; bases with no gene match: 2. The chain's CDR3 is CAWRDRGVNYGYTF. In DNA form, the CDR3 reads TGTGCCTGGAGGGACAGGGGGGTTAACTATGGCTACACCTTC.

This chain uses TRBV19 with TRBJ2-3; 9 bases are a match to TRBD2. J lost 0 bases, V lost 9 bases, and 10 bases had no gene match. The CDR3 has 16 amino acids. Germline assignment: CDR1 LNHDA and CDR2 SQIVND (reference sequence). For the CDR3, the DNA is TGTGCCAGCCACACCGGGACTAGCCCTAGCACAGATACGCAGTATTTT. Encoded protein: CASHTGTSPSTDTQYF.

The chain combines TRBV4-1 with TRBJ2-1; no firm D call. Between the trimmed V and J ends, which lost 6 bases and 5 bases, there was a span of 17 bases. CDR1 and CDR2 from the germline V gene are MGHRA and YSYEKL. The CDR3 is 15 amino acids. DNA of the CDR3: TGCGCCAGCAGTCTCCCATCAGGTTTCCACAATGAGCAGTTCTTC. This sequence encodes CASSLPSGFHNEQFF.

The V gene is TRBV28, the J gene TRBJ1-5; 7 bases align to TRBD1. The CDR3 length is 16 residues. Losses at the gene ends were 7 bases for V and 3 bases for J; bases not matched to a gene: 12. Germline V gene sequence: CDR1 MDHEN, CDR2 SYDVKM. The CDR3 reads CASTPFGQGVNQPQHF. The CDR3 nucleotides read TGTGCCAGCACTCCATTCGGTCAGGGGGTCAATCAGCCCCAGCATTTT. Based on the CDR3 plus reference TRBV28 and TRBJ1-5, the full variable domain is DVKVTQSSRYLVKRTGEKVFLECVQDMDHENMFWYRQDPGLGLRLIYFSYDVKMKEKGDIPEGYSVSREKKERFSLILESASTNQTSMYLCASTPFGQGVNQPQHFGDGTRLSIL.

The chain uses TRBV7-8 and TRBJ2-7; TRBD2 matches 7 bases. J was trimmed by 6 bases and V by 2 bases; bases with no gene match: 7. CDR1 is SGHVS, CDR2 FQNEAQ, per germline. This CDR3 spans 14 amino acids. CDR3 amino acids: CASSLRRGEGEQYF. The CDR3 region has the DNA TGTGCCAGCAGCTTAAGACGGGGGGAGGGCGAGCAGTACTTC.

The rearrangement uses TRBV2 and TRBJ1-1, with 7 bases lining up with TRBD1. The CDR3 is 15 amino acids. Trimming removed 7 bases from V and 1 base from J; junction bases left unmatched: 9. Germline-derived CDR1 and CDR2 are SNHLY and FYNNEI. CDR3 loop: CASTLTRTGNTEAFF. The CDR3 region has the DNA TGTGCCAGCACCCTCACTCGGACAGGGAACACTGAAGCTTTCTTT.

V gene TRBV28 combines with J gene TRBJ2-3; tentatively, D is TRBD1 (5 bases). In germline, CDR1 is MDHEN, CDR2 SYDVKM. With 7 bases removed from V and 5 bases from J, the gap between germline ends came to 10 bases. CDR3 length: 12 amino acids. The CDR3 DNA reads TGTGCCAGCAAGACAGAACTAGATACGCAGTATTTT. Its translation: CASKTELDTQYF.

The chain employs TRBV11-2 and TRBJ1-5, with D perhaps matching TRBD1 (6 bases). The CDR3 extends over 18 amino acids. Germline V gives CDR1 SGHAT, CDR2 FQNNGV. With 3 bases removed from V and 6 bases from J, the gap between germline ends came to 24 bases. CDR3 sequence reads: CASSLVRRGVPASQPQHF. The CDR3 nucleotides read TGTGCCAGCAGCTTGGTCCGCAGGGGCGTACCGGCGAGTCAGCCCCAGCATTTT.

The chain carries TRBV10-3 and TRBJ2-1; 9 positions agree with TRBD1. In germline, CDR1 is ENHRY, CDR2 SYGVKD. The CDR3 covers 17 residues. V shed 4 bases and J 10 bases; nucleotides not matched to a gene: 17. Here the CDR3 DNA reads TGTGCCATCAGTGTATCTGTTTCGGGACAGGGTAGTATGGAGCAGTTCTTC. It yields the protein CAISVSVSGQGSMEQFF.

The rearrangement joins TRBV19 to TRBJ2-5; D is possibly TRBD2 (7 bases). CDR1 and CDR2 (germline): LNHDA, SQIVND (reference sequence). The V end was cut by 3 bases, the J end by 4 bases, with 18 bases between. The CDR3 is made up of 16 amino acids. Here the CDR3 reads CASSILTGSGGETQYF. CDR3 sequence (DNA): TGTGCCAGTAGTATCTTAACAGGGTCGGGGGGAGAGACCCAGTACTTC.

The chain combines TRBV9 with TRBJ2-3, with TRBD1 matching 10 bases. The V segment lost 1 base and the J segment 5 bases; nucleotides outside the gene matches: 10. This CDR3 comprises 17 residues. From germline, CDR1 is SGDLS and CDR2 YYNGEE. The CDR3 nucleotides are TGTGCCAGCAGCGTACCGACAGGGGGGACAGGGGTAGATACGCAGTATTTT. Its translation: CASSVPTGGTGVDTQYF.

The genes are TRBV27 and TRBJ1-5; tentative D call: TRBD1 (5 bases). CDR1 is MNHEY and CDR2 is SMNVEV in the germline V gene (reference sequence). The CDR3 is made up of 16 amino acids. Deletions cut 2 bases from V and 2 bases from J, with 13 bases between. In DNA, the CDR3 is TGTGCCAGCAGTTTAGTATGGGGGGGACGCAATCAGCCCCAGCATTTT. This codes for CASSLVWGGRNQPQHF.

The chain has TRBV6-4 and TRBJ1-1; D ambiguous. V was cut by 5 bases and J by 1 base, with 8 bases left in between. Germline V gives CDR1 MRHNA, CDR2 SNTAGT. The CDR3 is 13 residues long. CDR3 sequence: CASSLTGNTEAFF. CDR3 nucleotide sequence: TGTGCCAGCAGTCTGACGGGGAACACTGAAGCTTTCTTT.

Comment on this clone: A read error may account for a junction end that differs from germline. The chain carries TRBV20-1 and TRBJ1-2, with TRBD1 as a possible D gene (6 bases). CDR1 and CDR2 from the germline V gene are DFQATT and SNEGSKA (reference sequence). The length of the CDR3 is 11 residues. CDR3 loop: CSAKREGAGDF. In DNA form, the CDR3 reads TGCAGTGCTAAGAGAGAAGGGGCAGGGGACTTC.

V and J are TRBV4-1 and TRBJ2-7, with D tentatively TRBD1 (6 bases). From germline, CDR1 is MGHRA and CDR2 YSYEKL. There are 15 residues in the CDR3. Trimming removed 4 bases from V and 4 bases from J, with 17 bases in between. CDR3 sequence reads: CASSPLTGKVYEQYF. CDR3 coding DNA: TGCGCCAGCAGCCCACTTACAGGGAAGGTTTACGAGCAGTACTTC.

The rearrangement joins TRBV30 to TRBJ2-3, with TRBD2 matching 11 bases. The V and J ends lost 1 base and 6 bases, in that order; junction bases with no gene match: 6. The CDR3 is made up of 15 amino acids. CDR1 and CDR2 from the germline V gene are GTSNPN and SVGIG (reference sequence). The chain's CDR3 is CAWSGLAGGGDTQYF. The CDR3 nucleotides are TGTGCCTGGAGTGGGCTAGCGGGGGGAGGTGATACGCAGTATTTT.

The chain joins TRBV9 to TRBJ2-3, with 8 bases lining up with TRBD1. CDR1 SGDLS and CDR2 YYNGEE come from the germline V gene. The CDR3 is 16 amino acids. The J segment lost 0 bases and the V segment lost 1 base, leaving 4 bases of the junction unmatched. CDR3 nucleotide sequence: TGTGCCAGCAGCGTAACAGGGGGACCTAGCACAGATACGCAGTATTTT. It specifies CASSVTGGPSTDTQYF.

The rearrangement uses TRBV19 and TRBJ1-6, with D hard to call. V dropped 3 bases and J dropped 10 bases, with 16 bases sitting between them. This CDR3 contains 15 residues. CDR1 and CDR2 from the germline V gene are LNHDA and SQIVND (reference sequence). CDR3 in DNA: TGTGCCAGTAGTATTCTCCCGGGGATGGGGTCACCCCTCCACTTT. Residues: CASSILPGMGSPLHF. The variable domain in full, with the rest retrieved from reference TRBV19 and TRBJ1-6, is DGGITQSPKYLFRKEGQNVTLSCEQNLNHDAMYWYRQDPGQGLRLIYYSQIVNDFQKGDIAEGYSVSREKKESFPLTVTSAQKNPTAFYLCASSILPGMGSPLHFGNGTRLTVT.

The chain recombines TRBV9 with TRBJ1-2, with 9 bases fitting TRBD1. CDR3 length: 15 amino acids. Germline CDR1 reads SGDLS; CDR2 reads YYNGEE. Germline trimming cut 2 bases from V and 7 bases from J; bases unmatched to any gene: 9. CDR3 bases: TGTGCCAGCAGCGTCCCCCCCGGGACAGGGAGTGGCTACACCTTC. As protein: CASSVPPGTGSGYTF.

This clone was seen once. This chain connects TRBV7-2 to TRBJ1-2, with TRBD1 matching 7 bases. The CDR3 totals 13 residues. The junction had 12 bases not matched to a gene; V was cut back by 11 bases and J by 6 bases. The V gene's germline CDR1 is SGHTA and CDR2 FQGNSA. CDR3 DNA: TGTGCCGGGACACCAGGGGGATATAATGGCTACACCTTC. Translated, it gives CAGTPGGYNGYTF. The full variable domain, rest sourced from reference TRBV7-2 and TRBJ1-2, is GAGVSQSPSNKVTEKGKDVELRCDPISGHTALYWYRQSLGQGLEFLIYFQGNSAPDKSGLPSDRFSAERTGGSVSTLTIQRTQQEDSAVYLCAGTPGGYNGYTFGSGTRLTVV.

V gene TRBV7-2 combines with J gene TRBJ2-7, with D maybe TRBD1 (6 bases). Germline CDR1 reads SGHTA; CDR2 reads FQGNSA. This CDR3 spans 15 amino acids. Deletions cut 4 bases from V and 5 bases from J, with 18 bases between. CDR3 sequence: CASSWTTGIGHEQYF. As DNA, the CDR3 is TGTGCCAGCAGCTGGACCACAGGGATTGGGCACGAGCAGTACTTC.

This clone was detected only a few times. This chain connects TRBV5-1 to TRBJ2-7, with 7 positions matching TRBD1. The CDR3 sequence is 12 residues long. From germline, CDR1 is SGHRS and CDR2 YFSETQ. Unmatched junction bases numbered 4, after V lost 4 bases and J lost 6 bases. CDR3 residues: CASSVDRSEQYF. The CDR3 DNA reads as TGCGCCAGCAGCGTGGACAGGTCCGAGCAGTACTTC.

V is TRBV11-3 and J is TRBJ2-7; weak D call: TRBD1 (6 bases). This CDR3 is 13 amino acids long. Germline CDR1 and CDR2: SGHNT and YENEEA. The ends were cut back, 2 bases at V and 6 bases at J, with 11 bases in the middle. The CDR3 spells CASSLKQGGEQYF. In nucleotides, the CDR3 is TGTGCCAGCAGCTTAAAACAGGGTGGCGAGCAGTACTTC.

V and J are TRBV4-2 and TRBJ1-4; D remains unclear. The CDR3 consists of 15 residues. Trimming stripped 3 bases from V and 0 bases from J, with 8 bases between. Germline V gene lookup returns CDR1 LGHNA and CDR2 YNFKEQ. CDR3 DNA sequence: TGTGCCAGCAGCCAGGAGCGGGCAACTAATGAAAAACTGTTTTTT. Amino acid sequence: CASSQERATNEKLFF.